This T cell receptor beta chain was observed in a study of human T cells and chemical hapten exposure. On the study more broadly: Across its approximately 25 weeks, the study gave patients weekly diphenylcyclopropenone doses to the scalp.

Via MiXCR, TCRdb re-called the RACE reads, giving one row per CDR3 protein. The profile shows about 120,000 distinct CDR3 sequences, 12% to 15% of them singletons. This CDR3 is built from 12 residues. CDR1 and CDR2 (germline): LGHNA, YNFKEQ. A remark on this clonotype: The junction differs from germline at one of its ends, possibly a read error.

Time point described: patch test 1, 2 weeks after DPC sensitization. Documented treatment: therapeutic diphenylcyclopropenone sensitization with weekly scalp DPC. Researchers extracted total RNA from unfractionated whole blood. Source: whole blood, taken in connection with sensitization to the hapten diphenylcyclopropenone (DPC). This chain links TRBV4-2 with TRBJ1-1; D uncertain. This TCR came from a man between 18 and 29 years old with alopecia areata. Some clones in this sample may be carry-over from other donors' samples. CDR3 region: CASSQDEGEAFF. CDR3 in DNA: TGTGCCAGCAGTCAAGACGAGGGTGAAGCTTTCTTT.